This TCR beta chain was observed in a study of cytomegalovirus exposure and HLA in healthy donors. As for this clone: The antigen is undetermined.

General study points: In an earlier analysis, about 87% or about 30%: the productive usage of most TCR beta V segments. Accurate prediction of HLA-A and HLA-B alleles (for most subjects) was reportedly achieved from TCR beta sequences.

13 Jbeta primers and 60 Vbeta primers were used for the PCR. Some clones are missing from TCRdb's copy, which holds only in-frame ones; the method was immunoSEQ multiplex PCR. This table holds about 190,000 clones, 65% to 90% found once. The trim removed 4 bases at V and 6 bases at J, leaving 9 bases unmatched. The CDR3 is 15 amino acids. Germline lookup yields CDR1 SGHRS and CDR2 YFSETQ. The receptor comes from a man aged 40-55 years in good health and CMV-seropositive. V and J are TRBV5-1 and TRBJ2-1; 8 bases line up with TRBD1. Source material: PBMCs. In nucleotides, the CDR3 is TGCGCCAGCAGCCCCCACTCCGACAGGGGCAATGAGCAGTTCTTC. This gives the protein CASSPHSDRGNEQFF.